A selection of T cell receptor beta chains follows, all from one sample in a study of T cell responses to AZD1222 COVID-19 vaccine. The data were produced by immunoSEQ multiplex PCR, yet TCRdb's version contains in-frame clones alone and is incomplete. The table records 200,000 to 250,000 clones, roughly 94% of them present only once. The input for sequencing was peripheral blood, taken 28 days after the second dose of the MenACWY control vaccine. Receptor source: an adult who received the MenACWY meningococcal vaccine as a control. Each CDR3 is given without its conserved first and last residue.

j_gene | v_gene | CDR3aa
TRBJ2-1 | TRBV5-4 | ASSFSNEQF
TRBJ2-7 | TRBV7-2 | ASSFTSGGYEQY
TRBJ1-2 | TRBV19 | ASSGQGLPSYGYT
TRBJ2-7 | TRBV28 | ASSAYRDPGMSEQY
TRBJ1-5 | TRBV19 | ASSIGAGYQPQH
TRBJ1-3 | TRBV18 | ASSPPGGNTIY
TRBJ2-5 | TRBV6-5 | ASSSPGQAQETQY
TRBJ1-5 | TRBV7-9 | ASSPAGTGIQPQH
TRBJ1-4 | TRBV28 | ASSLLPQTGLNEKLF
TRBJ1-2 | TRBV5-6 | ASSWGQGDGYT